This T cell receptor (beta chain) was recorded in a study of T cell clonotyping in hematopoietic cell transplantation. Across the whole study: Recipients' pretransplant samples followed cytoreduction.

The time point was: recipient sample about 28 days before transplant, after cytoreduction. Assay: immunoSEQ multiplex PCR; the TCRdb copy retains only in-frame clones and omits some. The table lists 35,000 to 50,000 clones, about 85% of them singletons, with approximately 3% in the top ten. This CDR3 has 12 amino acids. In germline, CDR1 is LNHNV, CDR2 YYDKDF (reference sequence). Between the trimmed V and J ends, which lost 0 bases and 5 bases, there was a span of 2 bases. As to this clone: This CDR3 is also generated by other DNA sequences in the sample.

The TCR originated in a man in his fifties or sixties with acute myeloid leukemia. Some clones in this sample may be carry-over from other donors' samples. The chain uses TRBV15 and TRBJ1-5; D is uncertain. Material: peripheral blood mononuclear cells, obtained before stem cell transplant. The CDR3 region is CATSRDDQPQHF. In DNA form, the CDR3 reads TGTGCCACCAGCAGAGATGATCAGCCCCAGCATTTT.